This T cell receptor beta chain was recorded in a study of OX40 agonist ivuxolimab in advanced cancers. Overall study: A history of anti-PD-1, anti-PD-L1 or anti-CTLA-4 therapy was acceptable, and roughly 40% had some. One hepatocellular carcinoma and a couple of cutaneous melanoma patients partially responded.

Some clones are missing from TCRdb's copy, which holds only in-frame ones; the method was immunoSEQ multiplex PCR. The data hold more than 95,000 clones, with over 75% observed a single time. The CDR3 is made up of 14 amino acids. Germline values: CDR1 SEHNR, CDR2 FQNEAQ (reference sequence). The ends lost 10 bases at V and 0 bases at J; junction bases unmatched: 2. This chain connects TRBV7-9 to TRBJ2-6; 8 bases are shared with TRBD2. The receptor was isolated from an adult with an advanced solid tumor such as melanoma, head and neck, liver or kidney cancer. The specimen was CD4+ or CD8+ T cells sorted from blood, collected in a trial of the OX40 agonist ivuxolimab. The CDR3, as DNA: TGTGCCATCGGGACTAGCTCTGGGGCCAACGTCCTGACTTTC. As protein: CAIGTSSGANVLTF.